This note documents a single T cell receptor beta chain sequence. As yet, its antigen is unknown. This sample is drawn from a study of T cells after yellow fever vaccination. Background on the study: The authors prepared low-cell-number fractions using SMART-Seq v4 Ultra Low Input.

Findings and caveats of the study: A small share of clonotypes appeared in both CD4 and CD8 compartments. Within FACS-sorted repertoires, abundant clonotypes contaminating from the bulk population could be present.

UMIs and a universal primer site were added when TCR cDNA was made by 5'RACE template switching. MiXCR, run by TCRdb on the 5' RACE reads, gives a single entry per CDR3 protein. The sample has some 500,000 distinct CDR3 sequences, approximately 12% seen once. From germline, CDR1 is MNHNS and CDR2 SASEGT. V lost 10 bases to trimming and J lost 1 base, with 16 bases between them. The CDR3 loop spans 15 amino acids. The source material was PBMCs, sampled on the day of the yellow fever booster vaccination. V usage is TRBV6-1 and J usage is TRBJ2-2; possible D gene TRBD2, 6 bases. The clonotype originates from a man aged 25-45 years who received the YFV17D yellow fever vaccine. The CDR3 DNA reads TGTGCCACCCTATGGTGGGAGGAGAACACCGGGGAGCTGTTTTTT. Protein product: CATLWWEENTGELFF.